The subject of this entry is one T cell receptor beta chain. The antigen remains unidentified. This entry belongs to a study of T cell responses to AZD1222 COVID-19 vaccine. Turning to the study itself: Pooled in the analysis were second doses at about 4 or about 12 weeks. General study findings and limits: At baseline, seropositivity was found in only six or seven AZD1222 recipients. It should be noted that donors were predominantly white British and more often female, and clonal diversity was possibly underestimated. Close to half of all spike-specific TCRs reportedly target regions of the variants that are unmutated.

Profiled with immunoSEQ multiplex PCR; TCRdb holds only in-frame clones, not every one. The sample contains about 120,000 clones, approximately 90% of which appear only once. This CDR3 contains 15 residues. CDR1 and CDR2 from the germline V gene are KGHDR and SFDVKD. Trimming removed 4 bases from V and 1 base from J; junction bases left unmatched: 2. The specimen was peripheral blood, collected on day 0 of AZD1222 vaccination. The sequence was obtained from an adult in good health. This rearrangement joins TRBV24-1 to TRBJ2-1; 8 bases align to TRBD1. The chain's CDR3 is CATSDHRGSYNEQFF. CDR3 nucleotide sequence: TGTGCCACCAGTGACCACAGGGGGTCCTACAATGAGCAGTTCTTC.